This T cell receptor (beta chain) comes out of a study of beta chain features in type 1 diabetes. In this sample, this clone turned up a few times. The target antigen is unknown. This CDR3 has 15 amino acids. The germline V and J ends were trimmed by 5 bases and 0 bases, with 8 bases remaining between them. Germline V gene sequence: CDR1 LNHNV, CDR2 YYDKDF (reference sequence). Study-wide findings and caveats: A greater similarity of naive, central memory and Treg TCRB repertoires was seen among patients than among healthy donors. PCR might pick shorter templates more often, in the same way for patients and controls.

Reverse transcribing all isolated RNA meant expressed TCRB transcripts were sequenced. TCRdb keeps only in-frame clones here, not all; method: immunoSEQ multiplex PCR. The sample contains 200,000 to 250,000 clones, 27% of which appear only once. The specimen was central memory CD4+ T cells from blood. The V call is TRBV15, the J call TRBJ2-6; D remains ambiguous. The sequence was obtained from a man aged 25-45 years in good health. The CDR3 protein is CATSGVSSGANVLTF. In DNA, the CDR3 is TGTGCCACCAGCGGAGTAAGCTCTGGGGCCAACGTCCTGACTTTC.